This entry features one TCR beta chain sequence. Its antigen is currently unknown. The data derive from a study of CD8+ T cells in alopecia areata. cDNA prepared by RNA extraction and subsequent reverse transcription served as the template for sequencing. Generated by immunoSEQ multiplex PCR, the TCRdb table keeps only in-frame clones and is missing some. The sample shows 150,000 to 200,000 clones, 50% to 65% of them seen only once. Study results and caveats: Relative to mice, TCR sharing across patients was less clear, a difference possibly HLA-related. Affected lesional scalp, above all in alopecia totalis/universalis, was more clonal than normal scalp. Sequences from scalp samples also cover resident alphabeta T cells of normal skin.

The receptor was derived from a human donor in good health. The sample was CD4+ T cells sorted from blood.

The DNA of the CDR3 is TGTGCCAGCAGCCGGACCGAAGGTAACACTGAAGCTTTCTTT. Translation: CASSRTEGNTEAFF. The gene calls are TRBV7-9 and TRBJ1-1; D uncertain. Germline assignment: CDR1 SEHNR and CDR2 FQNEAQ (reference sequence). V lost 5 bases and J lost 2, with 12 bases in between. The CDR3 loop spans 14 amino acids.